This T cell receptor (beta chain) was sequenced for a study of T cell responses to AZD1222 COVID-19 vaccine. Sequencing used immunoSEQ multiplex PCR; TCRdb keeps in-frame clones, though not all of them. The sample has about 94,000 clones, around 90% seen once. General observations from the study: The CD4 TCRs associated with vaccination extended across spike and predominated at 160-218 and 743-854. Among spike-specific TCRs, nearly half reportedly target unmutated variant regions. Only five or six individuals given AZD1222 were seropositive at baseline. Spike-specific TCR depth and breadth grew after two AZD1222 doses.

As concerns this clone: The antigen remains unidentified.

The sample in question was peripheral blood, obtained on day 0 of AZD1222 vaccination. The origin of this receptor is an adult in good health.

The CDR3 DNA is TGCGCCAGCAGCCCTATGGGGGGGGTGACTGAAGCTTTCTTT. It yields the protein CASSPMGGVTEAFF. The V call is TRBV4-3, the J call TRBJ1-1; TRBD1 might be the D (5 bases). Trimming removed 4 bases at V and 5 bases at J, with 14 bases between. Germline lookup yields CDR1 LGHNA and CDR2 YSLEER. This CDR3 is built from 14 residues.